The 10 T cell receptor beta chains in this list originate from one sample, sequenced in a study of response to subunit inactivated influenza vaccine. TCRdb redid the calling of the RT-PCR reads with MiXCR, one entry per CDR3 protein. The data contain 530,000 or so distinct CDR3 sequences, 12% to 15% of them singletons. Source: PBMCs from blood, taken roughly 12 days after vaccination. The origin of the receptors is a man aged 50 to 60 who received an inactivated influenza vaccine.

The chain carries TRBV30 and TRBJ2-7; 10 bases are a match to TRBD2. The CDR3 sequence is 17 residues long. Germline CDR1 GTSNPN, CDR2 SVGIG (reference sequence). The J segment lost 1 base and the V segment lost 0 bases, leaving 9 bases of the junction unmatched. Here the CDR3 reads CAWSVLGSGGGSYEQYF. CDR3 bases: TGTGCCTGGAGTGTACTAGGGAGCGGGGGGGGATCCTACGAGCAGTACTTC.

The chain recombines TRBV20-1 with TRBJ2-2; tentatively, D is TRBD2 (5 bases). Trimming took off 3 bases at V and 8 bases at J, with 10 bases between the two ends. This CDR3 contains 12 residues. The germline gives CDR1 DFQATT, CDR2 SNEGSKA (reference sequence). The CDR3 bases are TGCAGTGCTAGGGGAGCGTCGGGGGAGCTGTTTTTT. This encodes CSARGASGELFF.

This clonotype was counted many times. The chain joins TRBV10-3 to TRBJ2-3, with D possibly being TRBD1 (5 bases). This CDR3 has 12 residues. CDR1 is ENHRY, CDR2 SYGVKD, per germline. V was cut by 10 bases and J by 2 bases, with 10 bases left in between. CDR3 amino acids: CATRQLTDTQYF. CDR3 in DNA: TGTGCCACTAGACAGCTCACAGATACGCAGTATTTT.

This clonotype was observed a few times. Sequence at one end of the junction differs from germline and may be a read error. V gene TRBV5-1 combines with J gene TRBJ1-4; D ambiguous. The length of the CDR3 is 14 residues. In germline, CDR1 is SGHRS, CDR2 YFSETQ. The CDR3 loop is CASSLRSGNENLFF. In DNA form, the CDR3 reads TGCGCCAGCAGCTTGCGGTCGGGGAATGAAAACCTGTTTTTT.

This clonotype was seen many times. The chain couples TRBV5-1 to TRBJ1-2; possibly TRBD1 for D (6 bases). The CDR3 spans 13 residues. V was trimmed by 4 bases and J by 1 base, leaving 8 bases between them. The V gene's germline CDR1 is SGHRS and CDR2 YFSETQ. The CDR3 loop is CASSLGHNYGYTF. The CDR3 nucleotides read TGCGCCAGCAGCCTGGGACATAACTATGGCTACACCTTC.

The chain employs TRBV29-1 and TRBJ1-3; the D is unclear. Germline assignment: CDR1 SQVTM and CDR2 ANQGSEA. This CDR3 is 13 amino acids long. V lost 7 bases, J lost 0 bases, and 10 bases lay in between. The CDR3 reads CSGSGNSGNTIYF. The DNA of the CDR3 is TGCAGCGGGTCCGGGAACTCTGGAAACACCATATATTTT.

The chain combines TRBV6-4 with TRBJ2-4, with 9 bases aligning to TRBD2. V lost 1 base, J lost 0 bases, and 7 bases stayed unmatched. This CDR3 comprises 18 residues. The germline V gene has CDR1 MRHNA and CDR2 SNTAGT. The CDR3, as DNA: TGTGCCAGCAGTGACTACCATAGCGGGGGCGTAGCCAAAAACATTCAGTACTTC. Translating gives CASSDYHSGGVAKNIQYF.

This clonotype occurred a few times. Because the CDR3 is missing its conserved closing phenylalanine or tryptophan, this is likely a read error. The limits of the CDR3 on the DNA are not certain, so only TCRdb's listed CDR3 is given. The chain couples TRBV4-3 to TRBJ2-7; TRBD1, the table's D call, was not compared with the DNA. CDR1 is LGHNA and CDR2 is YSLEER in the germline V gene. The CDR3 comprises 9 residues, both ends counted. The CDR3 protein is CASSPPGGI.

There are a few counts of this clonotype. The V gene is TRBV6-6, the J gene TRBJ1-5, with D hard to call. Germline loops: CDR1 MNHNY, CDR2 SVGAGI (reference sequence). The CDR3 extends over 13 amino acids. V was shortened by 6 bases and J by 3 bases, with 9 bases between the two germline ends. DNA for the CDR3: TGTGCCAGCAGGGGTGATTTCAATCAGCCCCAGCATTTT. It translates to CASRGDFNQPQHF.

This clonotype was counted a few times. The chain has TRBV6-1 and TRBJ2-3, with D unresolved. This CDR3 spans 13 amino acids. Trimming removed 7 bases at V and 1 base at J, with 9 bases between. Germline V gene sequence: CDR1 MNHNS, CDR2 SASEGT. For the CDR3, the DNA is TGTGCCAGCATGCGGCAGGGCACAGATACGCAGTATTTT. Translation gives CASMRQGTDTQYF.